The rows below give T cell receptor beta chains drawn from one sample of a study of technical replicates of blood from a few donors. Sequencing used immunoSEQ multiplex PCR; TCRdb keeps in-frame clones, though not all of them. The sample includes 65,000 to 80,000 clones, over 90% of them seen just once. Sequencing used T cells isolated from PBMCs. Source of these receptors: a human donor in good health. Each CDR3 is given with its conserved first and last residue. Fields, in order: CDR3 protein, CDR3 DNA, clone size, V gene, J gene, D gene. A D gene is named only where the DNA matches it firmly. Some rows mark clone size as missing; the rest say once, few, many or name a class of expanded clone.

CAISEEQDPYNEQFF	TGTGCCATCAGTGAGGAACAGGATCCTTACAATGAGCAGTTCTTC	-	TRBV10-3	TRBJ2-1	-
CASSLLSGANVLTF	TGTGCCAGCAGTCTCCTATCTGGGGCCAACGTCCTGACTTTC	-	TRBV27	TRBJ2-6	-
CASMDRAKNIQYF	TGTGCCAGCATGGACAGGGCCAAAAACATTCAGTACTTC	-	TRBV6-5	TRBJ2-4	TRBD1
CASSITGGMGQPQHF	TGTGCCAGCAGTATAACAGGGGGCATGGGACAGCCCCAGCATTTT	-	TRBV27	TRBJ1-5	TRBD1
CSAAESSGRPGEQYF	TGCAGCGCCGCCGAATCTAGCGGGAGGCCCGGGGAGCAGTACTTC	-	TRBV29-1	TRBJ2-7	TRBD2
CASSRPPGGEKLFF	TGCGCCAGCAGCCGGCCCCCCGGGGGTGAAAAACTGTTTTTT	-	TRBV4-1	TRBJ1-4	-
CASSLPPGYEQYF	TGTGCCAGCAGCTTACCACCAGGCTACGAGCAGTACTTC	once	TRBV7-9	TRBJ2-7	-
CASSDPGTGSSYEQYF	TGTGCCAGCAGTGACCCCGGGACAGGGAGCTCCTACGAGCAGTACTTC	-	TRBV2	TRBJ2-7	TRBD1
CASSADYNSPLHF	TGTGCCAGTAGTGCGGATTATAATTCACCCCTCCACTTT	-	TRBV19	TRBJ1-6	-
CASSLGLGGAHEQYF	TGTGCCAGCAGCCTGGGGCTCGGGGGGGCTCACGAGCAGTACTTC	-	TRBV7-3	TRBJ2-7	TRBD2
CASSLFKTTGTTLTDTQYF	TGTGCCAGCAGCTTGTTTAAGACGACCGGGACTACCCTCACAGATACGCAGTATTTT	-	TRBV11-3	TRBJ2-3	TRBD2
CASSQGYSNQPQHF	TGTGCCAGCAGCCAGGGGTATAGCAATCAGCCCCAGCATTTT	-	TRBV5-5	TRBJ1-5	-
CASSSIITGDTEAFF	TGTGCCAGCAGTAGCATAATAACAGGGGACACTGAAGCTTTCTTT	once	TRBV2	TRBJ1-1	TRBD1
CASSLGFGETQYF	TGTGCCAGCAGCTTAGGGTTCGGGGAGACCCAGTACTTC	-	TRBV7-3	TRBJ2-5	-
CASSLRVGGGASEQFF	TGCGCCAGCAGCCTGAGGGTCGGCGGGGGGGCCTCTGAGCAGTTCTTC	-	TRBV5-1	TRBJ2-1	TRBD2
CAWSVGSGSYNEQFF	TGTGCCTGGAGTGTTGGTAGCGGGTCCTACAATGAGCAGTTCTTC	once	TRBV30	TRBJ2-1	TRBD2
CASFTRHYEQYF	TGTGCCAGCTTTACTAGACATTACGAGCAGTACTTC	-	TRBV28	TRBJ2-7	-
CSARVVSEQYF	TGCAGTGCTAGAGTCGTCTCCGAGCAGTACTTC	-	TRBV20-1	TRBJ2-7	-
CSVTTFRDREAFF	TGCAGCGTTACAACCTTCCGGGACAGAGAAGCTTTCTTT	-	TRBV29-1	TRBJ1-1	TRBD1
CASSQRANEKLFF	TGTGCCAGCAGTCAAAGAGCTAATGAAAAACTGTTTTTT	-	TRBV6-1	TRBJ1-4	-
CASSLRPGFRETQYF	TGTGCCAGCAGCTTACGGCCAGGGTTTAGAGAGACCCAGTACTTC	-	TRBV11-3	TRBJ2-5	-
CASSQDWQESYEQYF	TGCGCCAGCAGCCAAGATTGGCAGGAATCCTACGAGCAGTACTTC	-	TRBV4-1	TRBJ2-7	-
CASSFPRREGSYEQYF	TGTGCCAGCAGTTTTCCCCGGAGGGAAGGGTCCTACGAGCAGTACTTC	-	TRBV28	TRBJ2-7	-
CASMTTASEKLFF	TGTGCCAGCATGACTACAGCTAGTGAAAAACTGTTTTTT	-	TRBV28	TRBJ1-4	-
CASSQALGTGSWSYEQYF	TGCGCCAGCAGCCAAGCCCTTGGGACAGGAAGCTGGTCCTACGAGCAGTACTTC	-	TRBV4-1	TRBJ2-7	TRBD1
CASGLVLTEALTMNTEAFF	TGTGCTAGTGGTTTGGTATTGACAGAAGCCTTGACCATGAACACTGAAGCTTTCTTT	-	TRBV12-5	TRBJ1-1	-
CASSQYTENGNQPQHF	TGCGCCAGCAGCCAATATACAGAAAACGGCAATCAGCCCCAGCATTTT	-	TRBV4-1	TRBJ1-5	-
CASSALAGTEAFF	TGCGCCAGCAGCGCTCTAGCGGGGACTGAAGCTTTCTTT	-	TRBV5-1	TRBJ1-1	-
CASSVGRTSGEQETQYF	TGTGCCAGCAGCGTAGGCCGGACTAGCGGGGAGCAAGAGACCCAGTACTTC	once	TRBV9	TRBJ2-5	TRBD2
CSVEGTSGRDEQFF	TGCAGCGTTGAGGGGACTAGCGGACGGGATGAGCAGTTCTTC	-	TRBV29-1	TRBJ2-1	TRBD2
CASSPKAGGYRGLYEQYF	TGTGCCAGCAGCCCAAAAGCCGGAGGGTACAGGGGGCTTTACGAGCAGTACTTC	-	TRBV14	TRBJ2-7	TRBD1
CSTGLITEAFF	TGCAGTACAGGGCTGATCACTGAAGCTTTCTTT	-	TRBV20-1	TRBJ1-1	-
CASSLKTGSLDEQFF	TGTGCCAGCAGCTTAAAGACAGGGAGTTTGGATGAGCAGTTCTTC	-	TRBV7-9	TRBJ2-1	TRBD1
CASSLAFRTGDYGYTF	TGTGCCAGCAGCTTGGCCTTCCGGACAGGGGACTATGGCTACACCTTC	-	TRBV5-4	TRBJ1-2	TRBD1
CASSDNGYTF	TGTGCCAGCAGTGACAATGGCTACACCTTC	-	TRBV6-1	TRBJ1-2	-
CASSPQGIKVSGEQFF	TGTGCCAGCAGCCCGCAGGGAATAAAAGTGTCGGGTGAGCAGTTCTTC	-	TRBV5-4	TRBJ2-1	-
CATSSEGDLMNTEAFF	TGTGCCACCAGCAGTGAAGGAGACCTAATGAACACTGAAGCTTTCTTT	-	TRBV15	TRBJ1-1	-
CASTTLTGAYEKLFF	TGTGCCAGCACCACCCTCACAGGGGCGTATGAAAAACTGTTTTTT	-	TRBV27	TRBJ1-4	TRBD1
CASSNRRDGARTEAFF	TGTGCCAGCAGCAACCGACGCGATGGGGCGCGAACTGAAGCTTTCTTT	once	TRBV9	TRBJ1-1	-
CASSLRDSWGEQYF	TGTGCCAGTAGTCTCCGGGACTCATGGGGCGAGCAGTACTTC	-	TRBV19	TRBJ2-7	-
CSVEDWGHSSNEQFF	TGCAGCGTTGAAGATTGGGGGCATAGTTCCAATGAGCAGTTCTTC	-	TRBV29-1	TRBJ2-1	-
CATSRVRTGLEGPQHF	TGTGCCACCAGCAGAGTCCGGACAGGACTCGAGGGGCCCCAGCATTTT	few	TRBV15	TRBJ1-5	TRBD1
CASAEDINQPQHF	TGTGCCAGCGCTGAGGACATAAATCAGCCCCAGCATTTT	-	TRBV11-2	TRBJ1-5	-
CASSYRDGGDGYTF	TGTGCCAGCAGCTACCGGGACGGAGGGGATGGCTACACCTTC	-	TRBV13	TRBJ1-2	-
CASSSPGLAGGYEQYF	TGTGCCAGCAGTTCCCCGGGACTAGCGGGGGGCTACGAGCAGTACTTC	-	TRBV6-6	TRBJ2-7	TRBD2
CASSYYYTGSGETQYF	TGTGCCAGCAGTTACTATTACACAGGGTCCGGGGAGACCCAGTACTTC	-	TRBV6-6	TRBJ2-5	-
CSVEVPGQTLVGEQYF	TGCAGCGTTGAAGTCCCCGGACAGACCTTGGTGGGTGAGCAGTACTTC	-	TRBV29-1	TRBJ2-7	-
CASSLGGQGNDEQYF	TGCGCCAGCAGCCTCGGGGGACAGGGGAACGACGAGCAGTACTTC	-	TRBV4-1	TRBJ2-7	TRBD1
CASSPSRDTESEQYF	TGTGCCAGCAGCCCGAGCCGGGACACCGAGTCCGAGCAGTACTTC	once	TRBV7-2	TRBJ2-7	-
CASSPRGGSDNSPLHF	TGTGCCAGCAGCCCGCGGGGGGGTTCGGATAATTCACCCCTCCACTTT	-	TRBV11-2	TRBJ1-6	-
CASSPLGTGGAEQYF	TGTGCCAGCAGCCCGCTCGGGACAGGGGGCGCCGAGCAGTACTTC	-	TRBV7-9	TRBJ2-7	TRBD1
CASSSLAGGWGYEQYF	TGTGCCAGCAGCTCCCTAGCGGGCGGTTGGGGTTACGAGCAGTACTTC	-	TRBV27	TRBJ2-7	TRBD2
CAIRRSLNTEAFF	TGTGCCATCAGAAGAAGCTTGAACACTGAAGCTTTCTTT	-	TRBV10-3	TRBJ1-1	-
CASSQDEVGGSLNQPQHF	TGTGCCAGCAGCCAAGATGAGGTCGGCGGCTCCCTCAATCAGCCCCAGCATTTT	-	TRBV4-2	TRBJ1-5	-
CASSPGENQPQHF	TGTGCCAGCTCACCGGGAGAAAATCAGCCCCAGCATTTT	-	TRBV18	TRBJ1-5	-
CASSLGTSGGAATQYF	TGTGCCAGCAGCTTGGGTACTAGCGGGGGGGCGGCTACGCAGTATTTT	-	TRBV5-4	TRBJ2-3	TRBD2
CASSQVISEQYF	TGTGCCAGCAGCCAAGTAATTAGTGAGCAGTACTTC	-	TRBV14	TRBJ2-7	-
CASSFRAGTGISNEQFF	TGTGCCAGCAGCTTTAGGGCCGGGACAGGGATTTCCAATGAGCAGTTCTTC	-	TRBV13	TRBJ2-1	TRBD1
CAISESGQGGNQPQHF	TGTGCCATCAGTGAGTCTGGGCAGGGCGGTAATCAGCCCCAGCATTTT	-	TRBV10-3	TRBJ1-5	-